This T cell receptor beta chain was obtained from a study of early T cells in non-severe SARS-CoV-2 infection (dated by TCRdb to about 2021). With respect to the entire study: Bulk RNA from unsorted whole blood was used for TCR sequencing, so alpha and beta chains could not be paired.

Libraries came from 5' RACE. TCRdb names NextSeq 500 as the instrument used. The TCR library protocol attached unique molecular identifiers to individual cDNA molecules to correct for sequencing error and PCR bias. Both TCR alpha and beta chains were sequenced, and tight co-correlation was observed between alpha and beta sequence abundances in each sample. Regarding the original processing steps: Decombinator V4 was used to annotate TCR sequences for V gene, J gene and CDR3. TCRs were defined as expanded if a significant change between any two time points was detected under a Poisson model with p below 0.0001. Abundances of TCRs were expressed as counts per million after normalisation to the total number of TCRs sequenced in each sample. MAIT TCRs were defined by TRAV1-2 paired with TRAJ12, TRAJ20 or TRAJ33, and iNKT TCRs by TRAV10 paired with TRAJ18. VDJdb, accessed 1 November 2021, was searched for CMV, EBV and SARS-CoV-2 annotated TCRs, with TCRs annotated for multiple antigens excluded. Clones were called with MiXCR by TCRdb after fastp trimmed the public reads at Q25, and only in-frame beta chains were retained. All rows with the same CDR3 protein become a single entry with the most common DNA and genes. The authors' filters were not applied to this entry. The sample table shows 46,000 or so distinct CDR3 sequences, and under 15% are seen once. Roughly 10% of the sample is taken by the ten largest.

There are 17 amino acids in the CDR3, from cysteine to phenylalanine inclusive. CDR3 DNA only is kept here, 51 bases in frame from base 1. Trimming takes 2 bases off V and 0 bases off J; junction bases not matched to a gene: 8. The germline V gene supplies CDR1 MGHRA and CDR2 YSYEKL. The study at large found these results: VDJdb matching was skewed toward anti-spike CD8 responses and likely underestimated virus-specific expansions, missing private and CD4 specificities.

Set within a cohort of healthcare workers in London, UK, this nested case-control study involved weekly PCR testing of nasopharyngeal swabs along with blood sampling. Healthcare workers were recruited between 23 and 31 March 2020, during the week of the UK lockdown, and were followed weekly for up to about 15 weeks. Comments on this clonotype: No antigen is known for it. No qualities accompany the bases; no much larger clone lies one base away.

Sequenced sample: whole blood. The chain is made from TRBV4-1 and TRBJ2-3; the central 7 bases match TRBD2. The receptor comes from an adult who was a healthcare worker with PCR-confirmed SARS-CoV-2 infection or an uninfected control (not recorded which). The DNA is as follows: TGCGCCAGCAGCCAACCCCACCGAGCGGGGAGCACAGATACGCAGTATTTT. Translation gives CASSQPHRAGSTDTQYF.